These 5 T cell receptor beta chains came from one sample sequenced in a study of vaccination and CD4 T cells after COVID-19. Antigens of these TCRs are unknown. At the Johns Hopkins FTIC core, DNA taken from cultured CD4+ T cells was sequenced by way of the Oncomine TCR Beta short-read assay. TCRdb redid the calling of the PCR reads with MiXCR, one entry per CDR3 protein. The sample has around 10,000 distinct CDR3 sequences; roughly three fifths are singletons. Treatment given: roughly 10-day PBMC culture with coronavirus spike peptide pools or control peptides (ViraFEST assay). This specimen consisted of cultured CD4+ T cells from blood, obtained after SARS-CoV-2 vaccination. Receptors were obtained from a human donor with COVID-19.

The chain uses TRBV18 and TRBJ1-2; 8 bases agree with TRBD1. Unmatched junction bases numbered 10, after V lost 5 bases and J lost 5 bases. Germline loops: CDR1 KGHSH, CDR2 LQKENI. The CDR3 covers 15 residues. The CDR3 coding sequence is TGTGCCAGCTCAACACGCAGGGGGCTAGGTTATGGCTACACCTTC. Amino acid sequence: CASSTRRGLGYGYTF.

CDR3 sequence reads: CASSLAGEAFF. The CDR3 region has the DNA TGTGCCAGCAGCTTAGCAGGAGAAGCTTTCTTT. The rearrangement uses TRBV11-2 and TRBJ1-1; no firm D call. Trimming pared 1 base from V and 8 bases from J, leaving 5 bases between. CDR1 and CDR2 (germline): SGHAT, FQNNGV. The CDR3 sequence is 11 residues long. Variable domain in full (rest from reference TRBV11-2 and TRBJ1-1): EAGVAQSPRYKIIEKRQSVAFWCNPISGHATLYWYQQILGQGPKLLIQFQNNGVVDDSQLPKDRFSAERLKGVDSTLKIQPAKLEDSAVYLCASSLAGEAFFGQGTRLTVV.

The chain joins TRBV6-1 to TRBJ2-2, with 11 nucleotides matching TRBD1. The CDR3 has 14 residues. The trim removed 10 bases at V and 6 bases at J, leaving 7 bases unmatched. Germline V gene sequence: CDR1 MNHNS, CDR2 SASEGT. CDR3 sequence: CANRGQGAAGELFF. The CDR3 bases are TGTGCCAACCGAGGACAGGGGGCGGCCGGGGAGCTGTTTTTT.

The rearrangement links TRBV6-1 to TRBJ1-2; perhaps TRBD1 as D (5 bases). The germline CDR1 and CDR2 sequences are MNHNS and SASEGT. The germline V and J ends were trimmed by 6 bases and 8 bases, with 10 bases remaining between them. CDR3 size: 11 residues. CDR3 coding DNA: TGTGCCAGCAGACTGGGGGGAGGCTACACCTTC. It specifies CASRLGGGYTF.

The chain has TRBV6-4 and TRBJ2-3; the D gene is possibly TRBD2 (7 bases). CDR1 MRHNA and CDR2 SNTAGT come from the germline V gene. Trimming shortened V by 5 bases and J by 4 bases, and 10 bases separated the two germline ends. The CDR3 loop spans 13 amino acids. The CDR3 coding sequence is TGTGCCAGCAGTACCGGGGGGCCAGATACGCAGTATTTT. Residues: CASSTGGPDTQYF.